Shown below are 2 T cell receptor beta chains from a single sample sequenced in a study of blood T cell repertoires in COVID-19. Repertoires were generated with immunoSEQ multiplex PCR, while TCRdb's copy carries only in-frame clones and drops some. The table records 150,000 to 200,000 clones, approximately 90% of them present only once. Sequencing input: peripheral blood. Receptors were obtained from a man younger than 35 with acute or convalescent COVID-19.

V and J are TRBV28 and TRBJ1-5; weak D call: TRBD1 (5 bases). Trimming left V 5 bases short and J 4 bases short, with 15 bases between. The CDR3 loop spans 15 amino acids. Germline V lookup: CDR1 MDHEN, CDR2 SYDVKM. The CDR3 bases are TGTGCCAGCAGTGACCGAACCGCAGGGAATCAGCCCCAGCATTTT. As protein: CASSDRTAGNQPQHF.

This sequence joins TRBV6-2 or TRBV6-3 and TRBJ2-7; TRBD1 aligns across 8 bases. This CDR3 has 15 residues. The junction had 9 bases not matched to a gene; V was cut back by 6 bases and J by 2 bases. Germline CDR1 reads MNHEY; CDR2 reads SVGEGT. The DNA of the CDR3 is TGTGCCAGCAGCCCGTCCCCGGACAGGGCCTACGAGCAGTACTTC. It encodes CASSPSPDRAYEQYF.